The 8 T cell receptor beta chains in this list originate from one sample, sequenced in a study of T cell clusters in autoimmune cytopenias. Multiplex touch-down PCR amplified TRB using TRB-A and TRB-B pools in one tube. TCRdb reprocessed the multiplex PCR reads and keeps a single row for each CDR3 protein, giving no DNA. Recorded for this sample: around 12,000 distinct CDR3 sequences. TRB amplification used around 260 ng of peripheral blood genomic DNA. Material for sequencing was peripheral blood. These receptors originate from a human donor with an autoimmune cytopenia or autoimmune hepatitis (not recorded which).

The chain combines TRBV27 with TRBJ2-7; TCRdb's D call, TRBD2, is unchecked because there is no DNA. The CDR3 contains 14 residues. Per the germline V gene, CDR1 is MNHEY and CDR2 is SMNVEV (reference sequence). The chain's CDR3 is CASSSTSGLYEQYF.

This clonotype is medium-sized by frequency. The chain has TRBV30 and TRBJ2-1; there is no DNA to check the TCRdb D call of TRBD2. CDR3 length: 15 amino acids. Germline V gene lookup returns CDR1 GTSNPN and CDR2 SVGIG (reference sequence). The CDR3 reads CAWTPGSGRWNEQFF.

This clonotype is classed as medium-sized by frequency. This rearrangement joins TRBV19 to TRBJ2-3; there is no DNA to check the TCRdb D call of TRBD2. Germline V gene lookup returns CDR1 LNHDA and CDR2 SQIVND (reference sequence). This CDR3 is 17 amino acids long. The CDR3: CASSTTSGGLGTDTQYF.

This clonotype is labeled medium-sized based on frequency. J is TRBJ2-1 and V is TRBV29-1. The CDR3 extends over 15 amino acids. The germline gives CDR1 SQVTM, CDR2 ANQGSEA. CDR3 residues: CSVAPGRGFYNEQFF.

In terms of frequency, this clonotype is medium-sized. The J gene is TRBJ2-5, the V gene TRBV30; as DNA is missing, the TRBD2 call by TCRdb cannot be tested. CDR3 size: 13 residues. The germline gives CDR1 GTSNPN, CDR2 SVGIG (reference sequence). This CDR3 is CAWSVSRAETQYF.

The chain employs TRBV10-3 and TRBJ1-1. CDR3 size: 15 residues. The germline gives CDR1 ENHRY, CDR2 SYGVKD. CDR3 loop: CAISESTGSHTEAFF.

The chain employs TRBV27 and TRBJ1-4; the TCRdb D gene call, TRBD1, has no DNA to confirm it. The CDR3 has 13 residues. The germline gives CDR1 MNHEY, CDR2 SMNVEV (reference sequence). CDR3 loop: CASRGDNNEKLFF. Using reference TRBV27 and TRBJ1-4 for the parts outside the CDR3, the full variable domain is EAQVTQNPRYLITVTGKKLTVTCSQNMNHEYMSWYRQDPGLGLRQIYYSMNVEVTDKGDVPEGYKVSRKEKRNFPLILESPSPNQTSLYFCASRGDNNEKLFFGSGTQLSVL.

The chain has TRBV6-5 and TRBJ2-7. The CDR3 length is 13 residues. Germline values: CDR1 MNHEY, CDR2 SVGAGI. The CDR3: CASSRGQPYEQYF.